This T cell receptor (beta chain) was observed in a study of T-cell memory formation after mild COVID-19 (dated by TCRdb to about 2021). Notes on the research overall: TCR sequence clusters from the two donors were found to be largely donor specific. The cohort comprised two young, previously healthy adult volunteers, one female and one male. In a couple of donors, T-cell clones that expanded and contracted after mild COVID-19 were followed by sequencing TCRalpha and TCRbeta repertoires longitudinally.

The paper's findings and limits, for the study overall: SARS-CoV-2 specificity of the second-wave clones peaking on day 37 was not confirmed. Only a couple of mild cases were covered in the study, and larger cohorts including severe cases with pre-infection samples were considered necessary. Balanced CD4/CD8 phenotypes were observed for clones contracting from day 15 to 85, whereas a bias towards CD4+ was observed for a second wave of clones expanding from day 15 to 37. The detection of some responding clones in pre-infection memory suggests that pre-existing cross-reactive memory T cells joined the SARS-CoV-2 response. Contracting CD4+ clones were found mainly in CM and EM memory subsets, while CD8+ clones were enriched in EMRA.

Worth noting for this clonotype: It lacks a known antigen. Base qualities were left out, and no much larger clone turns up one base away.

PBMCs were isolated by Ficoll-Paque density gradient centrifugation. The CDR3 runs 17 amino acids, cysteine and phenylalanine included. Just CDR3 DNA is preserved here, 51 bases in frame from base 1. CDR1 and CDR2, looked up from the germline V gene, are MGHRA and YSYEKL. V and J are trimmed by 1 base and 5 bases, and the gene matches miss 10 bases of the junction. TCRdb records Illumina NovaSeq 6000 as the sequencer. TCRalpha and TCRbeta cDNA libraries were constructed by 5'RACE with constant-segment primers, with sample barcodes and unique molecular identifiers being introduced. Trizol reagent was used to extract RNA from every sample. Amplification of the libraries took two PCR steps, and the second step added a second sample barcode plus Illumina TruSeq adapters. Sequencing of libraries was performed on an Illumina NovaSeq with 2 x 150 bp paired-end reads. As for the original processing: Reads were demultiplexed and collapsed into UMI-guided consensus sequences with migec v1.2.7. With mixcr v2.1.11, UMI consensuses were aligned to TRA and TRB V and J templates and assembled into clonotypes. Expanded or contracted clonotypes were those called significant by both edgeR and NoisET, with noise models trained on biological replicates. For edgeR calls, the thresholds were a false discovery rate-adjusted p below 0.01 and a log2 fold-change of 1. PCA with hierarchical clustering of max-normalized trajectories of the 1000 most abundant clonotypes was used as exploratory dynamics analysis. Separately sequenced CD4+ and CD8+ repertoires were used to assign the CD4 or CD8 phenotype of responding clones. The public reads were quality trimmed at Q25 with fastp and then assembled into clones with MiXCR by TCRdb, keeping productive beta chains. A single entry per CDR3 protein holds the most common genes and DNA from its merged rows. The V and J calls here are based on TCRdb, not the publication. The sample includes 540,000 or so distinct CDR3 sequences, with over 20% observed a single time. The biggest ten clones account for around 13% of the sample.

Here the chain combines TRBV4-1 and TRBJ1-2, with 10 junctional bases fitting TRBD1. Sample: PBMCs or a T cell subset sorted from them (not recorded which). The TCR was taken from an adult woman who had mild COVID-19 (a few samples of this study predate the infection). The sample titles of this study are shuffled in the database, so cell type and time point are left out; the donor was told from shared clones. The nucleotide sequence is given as TGCGCCAGCAGCCAAGGAAGGGTAGGGGACAGGGGTTATGGCTACACCTTC. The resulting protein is CASSQGRVGDRGYGYTF.